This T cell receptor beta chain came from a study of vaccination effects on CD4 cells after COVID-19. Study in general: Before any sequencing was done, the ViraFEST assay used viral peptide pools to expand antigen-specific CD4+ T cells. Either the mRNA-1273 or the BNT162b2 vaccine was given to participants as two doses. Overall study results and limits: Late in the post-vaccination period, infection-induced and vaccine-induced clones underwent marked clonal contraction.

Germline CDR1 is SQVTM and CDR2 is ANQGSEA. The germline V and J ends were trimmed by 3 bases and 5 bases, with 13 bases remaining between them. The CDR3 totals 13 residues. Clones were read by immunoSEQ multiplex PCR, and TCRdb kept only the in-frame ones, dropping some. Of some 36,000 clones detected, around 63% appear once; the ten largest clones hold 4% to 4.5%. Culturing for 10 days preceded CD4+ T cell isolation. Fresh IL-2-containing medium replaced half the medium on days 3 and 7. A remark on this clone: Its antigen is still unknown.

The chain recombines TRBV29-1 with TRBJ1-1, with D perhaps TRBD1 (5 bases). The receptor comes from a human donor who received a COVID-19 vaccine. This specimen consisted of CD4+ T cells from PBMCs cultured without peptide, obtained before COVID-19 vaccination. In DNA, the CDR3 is TGCAGCGTTGAGGGGACTGAGGGGACTGAAGCTTTCTTT. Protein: CSVEGTEGTEAFF. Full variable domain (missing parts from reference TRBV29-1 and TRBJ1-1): SAVISQKPSRDICQRGTSLTIQCQVDSQVTMMFWYRQQPGQSLTLIATANQGSEATYESGFVIDKFPISRPNLTFSTLTVSNMSPEDSSIYLCSVEGTEGTEAFFGQGTRLTVV.